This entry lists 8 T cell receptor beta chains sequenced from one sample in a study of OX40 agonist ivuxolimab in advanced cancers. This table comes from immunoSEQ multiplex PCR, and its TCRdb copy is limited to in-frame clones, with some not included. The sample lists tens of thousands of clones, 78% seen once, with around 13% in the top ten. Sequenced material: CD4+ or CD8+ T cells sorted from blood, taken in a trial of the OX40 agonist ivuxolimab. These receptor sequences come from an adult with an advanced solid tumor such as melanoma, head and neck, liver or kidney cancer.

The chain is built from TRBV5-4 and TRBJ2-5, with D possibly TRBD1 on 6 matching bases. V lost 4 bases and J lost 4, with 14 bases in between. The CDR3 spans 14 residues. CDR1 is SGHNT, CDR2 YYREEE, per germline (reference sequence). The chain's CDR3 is CASSLGAGGETQYF. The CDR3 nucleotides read TGTGCCAGCAGCCTGGGGGCAGGCGGAGAGACCCAGTACTTC.

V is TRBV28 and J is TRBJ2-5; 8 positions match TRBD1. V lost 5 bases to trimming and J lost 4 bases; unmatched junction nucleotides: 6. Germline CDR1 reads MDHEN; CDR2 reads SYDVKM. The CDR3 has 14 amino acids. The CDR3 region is CASSHSTGAETQYF. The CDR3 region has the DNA TGTGCCAGCAGTCACTCGACAGGGGCAGAGACCCAGTACTTC.

The CDR3 loop is CASSYSEVPSGNTIYF. CDR3 DNA: TGTGCCAGCAGTTACTCCGAGGTCCCGTCGGGAAACACCATATATTTT. The chain is built from TRBV6-5 and TRBJ1-3; D call uncertain. The CDR3 has 16 amino acids. Deletions cut 0 bases from V and 4 bases from J, with 13 bases between. Germline V gene data show CDR1 as MNHEY and CDR2 as SVGAGI.

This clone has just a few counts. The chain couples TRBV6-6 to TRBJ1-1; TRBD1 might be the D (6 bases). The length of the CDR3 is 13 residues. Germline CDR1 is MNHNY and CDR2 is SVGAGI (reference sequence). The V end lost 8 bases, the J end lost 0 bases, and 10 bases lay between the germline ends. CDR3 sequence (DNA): TGTGCCAGCTCCGGACAGTTGAACACTGAAGCTTTCTTT. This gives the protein CASSGQLNTEAFF.

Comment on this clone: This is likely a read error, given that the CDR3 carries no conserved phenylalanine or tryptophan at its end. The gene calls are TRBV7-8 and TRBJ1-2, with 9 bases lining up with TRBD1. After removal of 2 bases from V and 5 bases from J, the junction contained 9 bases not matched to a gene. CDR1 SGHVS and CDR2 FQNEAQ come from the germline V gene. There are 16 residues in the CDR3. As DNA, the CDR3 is TGTGCCAGCAGCTTAAACGTCGGGACAGGGATATATGGCTACACCCTC. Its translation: CASSLNVGTGIYGYTL.

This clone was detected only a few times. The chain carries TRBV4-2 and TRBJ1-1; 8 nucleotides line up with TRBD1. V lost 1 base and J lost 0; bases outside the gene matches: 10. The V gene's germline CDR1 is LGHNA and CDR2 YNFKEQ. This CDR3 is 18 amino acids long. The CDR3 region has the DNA TGTGCCAGCAGCCAAGTCCGGGGGCAGGGGGCAATGAACACTGAAGCTTTCTTT. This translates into CASSQVRGQGAMNTEAFF.

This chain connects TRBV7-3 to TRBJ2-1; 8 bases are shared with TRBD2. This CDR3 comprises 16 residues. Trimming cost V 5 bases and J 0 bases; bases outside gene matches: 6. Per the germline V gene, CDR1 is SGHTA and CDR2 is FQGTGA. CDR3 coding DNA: TGTGCCAGCAGCCCCCAAGCGGGGGTCTCCTACAATGAGCAGTTCTTC. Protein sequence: CASSPQAGVSYNEQFF.

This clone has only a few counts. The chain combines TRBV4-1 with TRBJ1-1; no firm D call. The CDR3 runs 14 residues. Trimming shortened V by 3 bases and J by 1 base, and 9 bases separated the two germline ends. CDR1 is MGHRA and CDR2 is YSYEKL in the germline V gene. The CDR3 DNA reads TGCGCCAGCAGCCACCTTCACAGGAACACTGAAGCTTTCTTT. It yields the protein CASSHLHRNTEAFF.